This entry concerns a single T cell receptor (beta chain). The sample comes from a study of blood T cell repertoires in COVID-19. Authors' methods: Reference gene primer amplification yielded estimated nucleated cell counts. Sequencing used immunoSEQ multiplex PCR; TCRdb keeps in-frame clones, though not all of them. The V and J calls and clone size come from that table; D and trimming were worked out from the DNA. The table includes about 240,000 clones, around nine tenths detected once. Participants spanned ages roughly 18 to 90 years and resided in some 22 US areas. Germline V gene data show CDR1 as SGHAT and CDR2 as FQDESV (reference sequence). This CDR3 comprises 12 residues. V lost 4 bases to trimming and J lost 8 bases, with 11 bases between them.

Sequencing was performed on PBMCs or T cells enriched from blood (not recorded which). The TCR comes from a woman aged 25 to 39 who had recovered from COVID-19. J is TRBJ1-1 and V is TRBV11-1, with unresolved D. The CDR3 bases are TGTGCCAGCAGCTCATACAGCGGGGAAGCTTTCTTT. Its translation is CASSSYSGEAFF.